The clone carrying this TCR beta chain was seen only once. The antigen is unknown. This entry is derived from a study of cytomegalovirus exposure and HLA in healthy donors. General study results and limits: The study flagged roughly 160 TCR beta chains as cytomegalovirus-associated.

It was with 60 Vbeta and 13 Jbeta primers that the PCR ran. Authors' data handling: Unique TCR beta chains totaled around 86 million in a later count, with roughly 10 million of them shared. Here immunoSEQ multiplex PCR was the method, and the copy in TCRdb shows in-frame clones only, minus some. V and J calls and clone size are as listed in that table; D and trimming were resolved from the DNA. The sample includes 250,000 to 350,000 clones, approximately 90% of them seen just once. V was clipped by 4 bases and J by 2 bases; unmatched bases: 9. The CDR3 has 17 amino acids. Germline V lookup: CDR1 SGHNT, CDR2 YYREEE (reference sequence).

The gene calls are TRBV5-4 and TRBJ2-1, with TRBD2 identical over 10 bases. The sequence was obtained from a woman between 18 and 30 years old in good health and CMV-seronegative. Sequenced material: PBMCs. CDR3 nucleotide sequence: TGTGCCAGCAGCCCGTCTACGCTAGCGGGGGCCTACAATGAGCAGTTCTTC. The encoded protein is CASSPSTLAGAYNEQFF. The variable domain in full, with the rest retrieved from reference TRBV5-4 and TRBJ2-1, is ETGVTQSPTHLIKTRGQQVTLRCSSQSGHNTVSWYQQALGQGPQFIFQYYREEENGRGNFPPRFSGLQFPNYSSELNVNALELDDSALYLCASSPSTLAGAYNEQFFGPGTRLTVL.